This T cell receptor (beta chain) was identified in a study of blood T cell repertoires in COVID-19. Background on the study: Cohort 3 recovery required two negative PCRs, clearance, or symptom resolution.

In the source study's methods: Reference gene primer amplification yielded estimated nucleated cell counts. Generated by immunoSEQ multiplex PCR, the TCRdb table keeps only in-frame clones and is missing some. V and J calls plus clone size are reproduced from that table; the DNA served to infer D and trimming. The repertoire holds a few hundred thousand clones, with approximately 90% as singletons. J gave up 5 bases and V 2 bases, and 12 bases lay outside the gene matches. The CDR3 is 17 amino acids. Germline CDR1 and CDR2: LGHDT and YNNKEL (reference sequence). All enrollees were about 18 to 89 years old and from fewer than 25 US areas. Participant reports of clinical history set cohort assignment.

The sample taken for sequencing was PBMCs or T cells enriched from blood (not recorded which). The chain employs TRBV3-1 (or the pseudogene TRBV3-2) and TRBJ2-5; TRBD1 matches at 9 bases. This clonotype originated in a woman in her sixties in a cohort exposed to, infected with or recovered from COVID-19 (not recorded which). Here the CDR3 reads CASSQLIRDREGETQYF. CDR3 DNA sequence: TGTGCCAGCAGCCAACTAATCCGGGACAGGGAGGGGGAGACCCAGTACTTC.